These T cell receptor beta chains were read from a single sample in a study of blood T cell repertoires in COVID-19. Here immunoSEQ multiplex PCR was the method, and the copy in TCRdb shows in-frame clones only, minus some. The table shows approximately 270,000 clones, with about 91% occurring only once. The specimen sequenced was peripheral blood. These receptors originate from a woman aged 30 to 39 with COVID-19, enrolled during active disease. Each CDR3 is given with its conserved first and last residue. Each record gives: clone size, D gene, J gene, V gene, CDR3 protein, CDR3 DNA. The D gene is left open where the match is weak. The size entry is marked missing in some rows and otherwise reads once, few, many or a size class.

clone_size: -; d_call: TRBD1; j_call: TRBJ2-1; v_call: TRBV9; cdr3_aa: CASSAPSGTGVYNEQFF; cdr3_nt: TGTGCCAGCAGCGCCCCCTCCGGGACAGGGGTCTACAATGAGCAGTTCTTC
clone_size: -; d_call: -; j_call: TRBJ2-5; v_call: TRBV11-3; cdr3_aa: CASSLKVWRVQETQYF; cdr3_nt: TGTGCCAGCAGCTTAAAAGTTTGGAGGGTGCAAGAGACCCAGTACTTC
clone_size: -; d_call: -; j_call: TRBJ1-1; v_call: TRBV7-8; cdr3_aa: CASSLLSGFEAFF; cdr3_nt: TGTGCCAGCAGCTTACTTTCGGGGTTTGAAGCTTTCTTT
clone_size: few; d_call: -; j_call: TRBJ1-1; v_call: TRBV10-1; cdr3_aa: CASSESVELREAFF; cdr3_nt: TGCGCCAGCAGTGAGTCCGTCGAACTCCGTGAAGCTTTCTTT
clone_size: -; d_call: -; j_call: TRBJ1-5; v_call: TRBV10-3; cdr3_aa: CAIGRREGNQPQHF; cdr3_nt: TGTGCCATCGGCCGCAGGGAGGGGAATCAGCCCCAGCATTTT
clone_size: -; d_call: -; j_call: TRBJ1-5; v_call: TRBV5-5; cdr3_aa: CASSRDFSNQPQHF; cdr3_nt: TGTGCCAGCAGCCGGGACTTCTCTAATCAGCCCCAGCATTTT
clone_size: -; d_call: TRBD2; j_call: TRBJ2-2; v_call: TRBV18; cdr3_aa: CASSPRPSGRAGGTGELFF; cdr3_nt: TGTGCCAGCTCACCAAGGCCTAGCGGGAGGGCCGGTGGCACCGGGGAGCTGTTTTTT
clone_size: -; d_call: -; j_call: TRBJ2-1; v_call: TRBV7-2; cdr3_aa: CASSLDASSYNEQFF; cdr3_nt: TGTGCCAGCAGCTTAGACGCTAGCTCCTACAATGAGCAGTTCTTC
clone_size: -; d_call: TRBD1; j_call: TRBJ1-1; v_call: TRBV5-5; cdr3_aa: CASSQGTGENTEAFF; cdr3_nt: TGTGCCAGCAGCCAGGGGACAGGCGAGAACACTGAAGCTTTCTTT
clone_size: -; d_call: TRBD1; j_call: TRBJ1-1; v_call: TRBV10-3; cdr3_aa: CAISEEDRGAEAFF; cdr3_nt: TGTGCCATCAGTGAAGAGGACAGGGGGGCTGAAGCTTTCTTT
clone_size: -; d_call: TRBD1; j_call: TRBJ2-1; v_call: TRBV6-5; cdr3_aa: CASSYSGQGSYNEQFF; cdr3_nt: TGTGCCAGCAGTTACTCGGGACAGGGCTCCTACAATGAGCAGTTCTTC
clone_size: few; d_call: -; j_call: TRBJ2-3; v_call: TRBV5-8; cdr3_aa: CASSSGGLSTDTQYF; cdr3_nt: TGTGCCAGCAGCTCTGGGGGCCTTAGCACAGATACGCAGTATTTT
clone_size: -; d_call: -; j_call: TRBJ1-2; v_call: TRBV7-8; cdr3_aa: CATDSRLLANYGYTF; cdr3_nt: TGTGCCACCGATTCCCGACTACTAGCTAACTATGGCTACACCTTC
clone_size: once; d_call: TRBD2; j_call: TRBJ2-5; v_call: TRBV2; cdr3_aa: CASSPQRGVQETQYF; cdr3_nt: TGTGCCAGCAGTCCCCAACGGGGGGTCCAAGAGACCCAGTACTTC
clone_size: few; d_call: -; j_call: TRBJ1-5; v_call: TRBV12-3/TRBV12-4; cdr3_aa: CASSLGQNQPQHF; cdr3_nt: TGTGCCAGCAGTTTGGGGCAGAATCAGCCCCAGCATTTT
clone_size: -; d_call: -; j_call: TRBJ2-4; v_call: TRBV27; cdr3_aa: CASSHRQELAKNIQYF; cdr3_nt: TGTGCCAGCAGTCACCGACAGGAGCTAGCCAAAAACATTCAGTACTTC
clone_size: -; d_call: TRBD1; j_call: TRBJ1-3; v_call: TRBV6-5; cdr3_aa: CASRRGQPGNTIYF; cdr3_nt: TGTGCCAGCAGGAGGGGGCAGCCGGGAAACACCATATATTTT
clone_size: -; d_call: -; j_call: TRBJ2-3; v_call: TRBV2; cdr3_aa: CASSAGVRPDTQYF; cdr3_nt: TGTGCCAGCAGTGCGGGGGTTCGACCGGATACGCAGTATTTT
clone_size: -; d_call: -; j_call: TRBJ2-5; v_call: TRBV6-2/TRBV6-3; cdr3_aa: CASSYQGYNQETQYF; cdr3_nt: TGTGCCAGCAGTTACCAGGGGTACAACCAAGAGACCCAGTACTTC
clone_size: -; d_call: -; j_call: TRBJ1-2; v_call: TRBV10-3; cdr3_aa: CAISEGGVPYGYTF; cdr3_nt: TGTGCCATCAGTGAAGGAGGGGTTCCCTATGGCTACACCTTC
clone_size: once; d_call: -; j_call: TRBJ1-2; v_call: TRBV7-9; cdr3_aa: CASSLASRANYGYTF; cdr3_nt: TGTGCCAGCAGCTTAGCGAGTCGGGCTAACTATGGCTACACCTTC
clone_size: -; d_call: TRBD2; j_call: TRBJ2-1; v_call: TRBV7-6; cdr3_aa: CASSLKLAGRYNEQFF; cdr3_nt: TGTGCCAGCAGCTTAAAACTAGCGGGGAGATACAATGAGCAGTTCTTC
clone_size: -; d_call: -; j_call: TRBJ2-2; v_call: TRBV5-1; cdr3_aa: CASSLAGNANTGELFF; cdr3_nt: TGCGCCAGCAGCTTGGCCGGGAACGCGAACACCGGGGAGCTGTTTTTT
clone_size: once; d_call: TRBD1; j_call: TRBJ2-3; v_call: TRBV5-6; cdr3_aa: CASSLDRGSTDTQYF; cdr3_nt: TGTGCCAGCAGCTTGGACAGGGGTTCCACAGATACGCAGTATTTT
clone_size: -; d_call: TRBD2; j_call: TRBJ2-3; v_call: TRBV7-7; cdr3_aa: CASSSTSGTTDTQYF; cdr3_nt: TGTGCTAGCAGCTCGACTAGCGGGACCACAGATACGCAGTATTTT
clone_size: -; d_call: TRBD1; j_call: TRBJ2-2; v_call: TRBV5-4; cdr3_aa: CASSLDRGTAGELFF; cdr3_nt: TGTGCCAGCAGCTTGGACAGGGGAACAGCCGGGGAGCTGTTTTTT
clone_size: -; d_call: -; j_call: TRBJ2-1; v_call: TRBV27; cdr3_aa: CASSFNSYNEQFF; cdr3_nt: TGTGCCAGCAGTTTTAACTCCTACAATGAGCAGTTCTTC
clone_size: -; d_call: TRBD1; j_call: TRBJ1-1; v_call: TRBV4-3; cdr3_aa: CASSQLLAGGRNTEAFF; cdr3_nt: TGCGCCAGCAGCCAACTGTTGGCAGGGGGAAGGAACACTGAAGCTTTCTTT
clone_size: -; d_call: -; j_call: TRBJ2-5; v_call: TRBV9; cdr3_aa: CASSGTTLTQYF; cdr3_nt: TGTGCCAGCAGCGGGACAACTCTGACCCAGTACTTC
clone_size: -; d_call: -; j_call: TRBJ1-1; v_call: TRBV19; cdr3_aa: CASSIDWRGEAFF; cdr3_nt: TGTGCCAGTAGTATAGATTGGAGGGGTGAAGCTTTCTTT
clone_size: -; d_call: -; j_call: TRBJ2-1; v_call: TRBV11-3; cdr3_aa: CASSWESGSRGEQFF; cdr3_nt: TGTGCCAGCAGCTGGGAGTCGGGATCACGGGGTGAGCAGTTCTTC
clone_size: -; d_call: TRBD1; j_call: TRBJ2-3; v_call: TRBV7-9; cdr3_aa: CASPDMDRGPDTQYF; cdr3_nt: TGTGCCAGCCCAGATATGGACAGGGGTCCAGATACGCAGTATTTT
clone_size: -; d_call: -; j_call: TRBJ1-1; v_call: TRBV6-4; cdr3_aa: CASSEGDNDFEAFF; cdr3_nt: TGTGCCAGCAGTGAGGGGGACAACGACTTTGAAGCTTTCTTT
clone_size: -; d_call: -; j_call: TRBJ1-1; v_call: TRBV14; cdr3_aa: CASSQDWGGLNTEAFF; cdr3_nt: TGTGCCAGCAGCCAAGATTGGGGCGGACTGAACACTGAAGCTTTCTTT
clone_size: -; d_call: TRBD1; j_call: TRBJ1-3; v_call: TRBV7-9; cdr3_aa: CASSFGAGGWGGNTIYF; cdr3_nt: TGTGCCAGCAGCTTCGGGGCAGGGGGTTGGGGAGGAAACACCATATATTTT
clone_size: -; d_call: TRBD1; j_call: TRBJ1-6; v_call: TRBV6-5; cdr3_aa: CASMMGQSNSPLHF; cdr3_nt: TGTGCCAGCATGATGGGACAGTCTAATTCACCCCTCCACTTT
clone_size: -; d_call: -; j_call: TRBJ1-4; v_call: TRBV21-1; cdr3_aa: CASSKAGGTGVEKLFF; cdr3_nt: TGTGCCAGCAGCAAAGCCGGGGGGACAGGGGTTGAAAAACTGTTTTTT
clone_size: -; d_call: -; j_call: TRBJ1-5; v_call: TRBV5-3; cdr3_aa: CASQKATRSNQPQHF; cdr3_nt: TGTGCCAGCCAAAAAGCGACGAGGAGCAATCAGCCCCAGCATTTT
clone_size: -; d_call: TRBD2; j_call: TRBJ2-3; v_call: TRBV28; cdr3_aa: CASSLAVTSGSSTDTQYF; cdr3_nt: TGTGCCAGCAGTTTAGCCGTGACTAGCGGCTCTAGCACAGATACGCAGTATTTT
clone_size: -; d_call: -; j_call: TRBJ1-1; v_call: TRBV7-2; cdr3_aa: CASSLVMGWSGITEAFF; cdr3_nt: TGTGCCAGCAGCTTAGTTATGGGATGGTCAGGGATCACTGAAGCTTTCTTT
clone_size: -; d_call: TRBD1; j_call: TRBJ2-5; v_call: TRBV11-2; cdr3_aa: CASSLVGTGYETQYF; cdr3_nt: TGTGCCAGCAGCTTAGTGGGGACAGGGTACGAGACCCAGTACTTC
clone_size: -; d_call: -; j_call: TRBJ2-1; v_call: TRBV6-2/TRBV6-3; cdr3_aa: CASSYSDYISYNEQFF; cdr3_nt: TGTGCCAGCAGTTACTCGGACTACATCTCCTACAATGAGCAGTTCTTC
clone_size: -; d_call: -; j_call: TRBJ2-2; v_call: TRBV21-1; cdr3_aa: CASSKAGGLVNTGELFF; cdr3_nt: TGTGCCAGCAGCAAAGCGGGGGGACTCGTGAACACCGGGGAGCTGTTTTTT